This T cell receptor (beta chain) was captured by sequencing in a study of tumor-infiltrating lymphocytes in localized non-small cell lung cancer. Study-wide context: The cohort mixed smokers and never-smokers, several histologies, and some post-neoadjuvant-chemotherapy samples.

Method: immunoSEQ multiplex PCR; TCRdb's copy keeps in-frame clones and lacks some. The table shows approximately 17,000 clones, with under 75% occurring only once. This clone was seen a few times. The CDR3 covers 15 residues. Germline CDR1 is SGDLS and CDR2 is YYNGEE. Trimming stripped 4 bases from V and 8 bases from J, with 21 bases between. This chain joins TRBV9 and TRBJ1-2; D not certain. Sequenced input: lung tumor tissue. The clonotype comes from a human donor with non-small cell lung cancer. CDR3 sequence (DNA): TGTGCCAGCAGCCCCGATGGTCGGACGTTTGGGGGCTACACCTTC. This encodes CASSPDGRTFGGYTF.